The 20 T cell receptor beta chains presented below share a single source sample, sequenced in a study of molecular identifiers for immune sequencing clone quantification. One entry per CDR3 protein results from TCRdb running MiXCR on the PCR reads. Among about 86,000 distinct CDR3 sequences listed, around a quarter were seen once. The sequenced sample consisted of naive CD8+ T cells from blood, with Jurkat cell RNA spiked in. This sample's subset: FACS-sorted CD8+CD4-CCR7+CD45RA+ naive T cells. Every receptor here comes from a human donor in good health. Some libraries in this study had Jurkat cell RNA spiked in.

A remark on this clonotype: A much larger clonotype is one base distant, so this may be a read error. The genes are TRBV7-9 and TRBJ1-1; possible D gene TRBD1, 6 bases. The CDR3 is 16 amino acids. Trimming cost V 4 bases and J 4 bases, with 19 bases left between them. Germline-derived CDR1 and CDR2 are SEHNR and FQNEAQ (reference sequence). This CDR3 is CASSSAGQGSGTEAFF. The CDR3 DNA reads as TGTGCCAGCAGCTCAGCAGGGCAGGGGTCCGGCACTGAAGCTTTCTTT.

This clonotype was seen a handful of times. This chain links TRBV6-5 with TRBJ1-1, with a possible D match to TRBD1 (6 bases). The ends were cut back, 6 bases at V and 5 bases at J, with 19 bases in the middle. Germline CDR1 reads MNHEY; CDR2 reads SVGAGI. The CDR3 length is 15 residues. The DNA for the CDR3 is TGTGCCAGCAGAAGAACACCGGGACAACAAACTGAAGCTTTCTTT. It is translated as CASRRTPGQQTEAFF.

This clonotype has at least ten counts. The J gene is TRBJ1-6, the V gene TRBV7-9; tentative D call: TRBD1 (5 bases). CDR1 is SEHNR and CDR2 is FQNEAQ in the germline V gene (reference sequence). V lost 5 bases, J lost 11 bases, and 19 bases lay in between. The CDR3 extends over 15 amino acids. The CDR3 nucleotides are TGTGCCAGCAGCCCCGGCGCCGGGGGTATCACACCCCTCCACTTT. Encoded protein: CASSPGAGGITPLHF.

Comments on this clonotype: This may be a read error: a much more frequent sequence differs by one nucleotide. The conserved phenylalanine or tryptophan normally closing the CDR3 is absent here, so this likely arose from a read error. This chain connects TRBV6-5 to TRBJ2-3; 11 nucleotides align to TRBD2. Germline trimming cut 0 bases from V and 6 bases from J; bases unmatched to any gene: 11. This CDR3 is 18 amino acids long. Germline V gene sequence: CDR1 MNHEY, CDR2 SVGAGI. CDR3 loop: CASSYSNLLAGAGDTQYL. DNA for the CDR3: TGTGCCAGCAGTTACTCCAATTTACTAGCGGGAGCAGGGGATACGCAGTATCTT.

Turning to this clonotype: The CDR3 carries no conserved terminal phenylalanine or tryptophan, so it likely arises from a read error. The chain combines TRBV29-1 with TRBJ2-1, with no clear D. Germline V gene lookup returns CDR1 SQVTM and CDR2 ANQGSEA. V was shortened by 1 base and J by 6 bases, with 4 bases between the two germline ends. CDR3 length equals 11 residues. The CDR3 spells CSVEAFNEQFL. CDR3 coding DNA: TGCAGCGTTGAAGCTTTCAATGAGCAGTTCTTA.

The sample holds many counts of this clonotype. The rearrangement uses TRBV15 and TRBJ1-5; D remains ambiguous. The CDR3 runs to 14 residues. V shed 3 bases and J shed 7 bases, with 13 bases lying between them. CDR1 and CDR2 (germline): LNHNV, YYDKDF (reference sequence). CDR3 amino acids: CATSSGPAGQPQHF. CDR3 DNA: TGTGCCACCAGCAGTGGACCTGCTGGACAGCCCCAGCATTTT.

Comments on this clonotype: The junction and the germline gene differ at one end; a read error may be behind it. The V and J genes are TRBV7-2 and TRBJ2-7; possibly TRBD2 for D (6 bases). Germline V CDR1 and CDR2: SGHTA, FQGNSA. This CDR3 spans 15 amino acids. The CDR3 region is CASSLAPSAVSEQSF. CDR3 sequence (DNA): TGTGCGAGCAGCTTAGCGCCTAGCGCTGTCTCCGAGCAGTCCTTC.

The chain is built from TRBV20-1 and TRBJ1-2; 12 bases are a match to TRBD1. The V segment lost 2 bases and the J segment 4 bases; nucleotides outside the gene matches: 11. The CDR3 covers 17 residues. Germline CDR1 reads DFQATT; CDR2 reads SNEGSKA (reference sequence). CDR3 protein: CSARRRDRGRFVYGYTF. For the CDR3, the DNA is TGCAGTGCTAGACGCCGGGACAGGGGGCGCTTCGTCTATGGCTACACCTTC.

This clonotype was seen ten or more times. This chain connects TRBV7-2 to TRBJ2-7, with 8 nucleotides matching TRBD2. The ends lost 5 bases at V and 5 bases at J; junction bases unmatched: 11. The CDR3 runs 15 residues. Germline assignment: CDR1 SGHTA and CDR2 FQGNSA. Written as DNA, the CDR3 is TGTGCCAGCAGCGCGATGCCAGCGGGAGTACACGAGCAGTACTTC. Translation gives CASSAMPAGVHEQYF.

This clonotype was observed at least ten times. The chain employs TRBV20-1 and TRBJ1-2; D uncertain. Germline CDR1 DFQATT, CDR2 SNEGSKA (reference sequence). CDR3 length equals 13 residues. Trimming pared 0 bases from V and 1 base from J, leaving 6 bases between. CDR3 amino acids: CSARDLDNYGYTF. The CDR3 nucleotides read TGCAGTGCTAGAGATCTGGATAACTATGGCTACACCTTC.

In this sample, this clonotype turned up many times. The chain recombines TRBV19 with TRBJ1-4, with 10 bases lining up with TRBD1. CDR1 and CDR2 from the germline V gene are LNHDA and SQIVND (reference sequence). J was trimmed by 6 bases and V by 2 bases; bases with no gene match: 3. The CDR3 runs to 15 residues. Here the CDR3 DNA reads TGTGCCAGTAGTATATCGACAGGGGGCGATGAAAAACTGTTTTTT. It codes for CASSISTGGDEKLFF.

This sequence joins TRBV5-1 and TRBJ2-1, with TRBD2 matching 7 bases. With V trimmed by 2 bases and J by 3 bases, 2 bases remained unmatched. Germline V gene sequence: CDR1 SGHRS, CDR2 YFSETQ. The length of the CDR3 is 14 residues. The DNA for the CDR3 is TGCGCCAGCAGCTTTGGGGGGGACTACAATGAGCAGTTCTTC. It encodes CASSFGGDYNEQFF.

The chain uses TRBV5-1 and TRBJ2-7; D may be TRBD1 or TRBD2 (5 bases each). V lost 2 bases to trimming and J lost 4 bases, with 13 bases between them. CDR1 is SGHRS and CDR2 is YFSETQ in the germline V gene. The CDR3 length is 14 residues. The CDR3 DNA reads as TGCGCCAGCAGCTTCGCGCCGGGGCAATACGAGCAGTACTTC. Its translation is CASSFAPGQYEQYF.

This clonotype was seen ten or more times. CDR3: CSARRRLAYEQYF. DNA for the CDR3: TGCAGTGCCCGAAGGAGATTAGCTTACGAGCAGTACTTC. The gene calls are TRBV20-1 and TRBJ2-7, with D unclear. Germline CDR1 DFQATT, CDR2 SNEGSKA (reference sequence). CDR3 length equals 13 residues. V shed 6 bases and J shed 4 bases, with 16 bases lying between them.

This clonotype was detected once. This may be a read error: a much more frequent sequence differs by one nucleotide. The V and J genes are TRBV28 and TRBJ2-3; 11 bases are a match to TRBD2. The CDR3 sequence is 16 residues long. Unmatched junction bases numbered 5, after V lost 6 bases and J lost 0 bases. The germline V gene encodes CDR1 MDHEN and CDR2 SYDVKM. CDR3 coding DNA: TGTGCCAGCAGCTCCACTAGCGGGGGAAGCACAGATACGCAGTATTTT. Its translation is CASSSTSGGSTDTQYF.

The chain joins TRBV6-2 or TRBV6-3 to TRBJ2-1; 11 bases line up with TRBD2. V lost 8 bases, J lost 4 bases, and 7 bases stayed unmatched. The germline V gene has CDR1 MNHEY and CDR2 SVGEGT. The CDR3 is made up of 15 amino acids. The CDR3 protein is CASEISSGGYNEQFF. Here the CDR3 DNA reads TGTGCCAGCGAAATTTCTAGCGGGGGGTACAATGAGCAGTTCTTC.

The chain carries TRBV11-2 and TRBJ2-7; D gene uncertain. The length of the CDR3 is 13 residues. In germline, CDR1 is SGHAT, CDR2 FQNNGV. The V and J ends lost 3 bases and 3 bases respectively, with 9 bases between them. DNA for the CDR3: TGTGCCAGCAGCTTTTTAGCCCTCTACGAGCAGTACTTC. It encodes CASSFLALYEQYF.

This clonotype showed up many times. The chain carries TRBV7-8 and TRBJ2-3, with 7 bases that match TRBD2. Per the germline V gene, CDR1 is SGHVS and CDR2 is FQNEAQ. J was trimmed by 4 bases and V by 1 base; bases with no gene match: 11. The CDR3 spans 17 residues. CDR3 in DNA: TGTGCCAGCAGCTTAGTGCCCAGCGGGGTTAGGGCAGATACGCAGTATTTT. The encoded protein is CASSLVPSGVRADTQYF.

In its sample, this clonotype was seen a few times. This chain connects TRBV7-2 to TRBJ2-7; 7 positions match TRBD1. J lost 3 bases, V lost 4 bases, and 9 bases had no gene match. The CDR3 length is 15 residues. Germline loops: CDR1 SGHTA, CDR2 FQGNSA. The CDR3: CASSSLGQLYYEQYF. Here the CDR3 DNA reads TGTGCCAGCAGCTCACTGGGACAGCTCTACTACGAGCAGTACTTC.

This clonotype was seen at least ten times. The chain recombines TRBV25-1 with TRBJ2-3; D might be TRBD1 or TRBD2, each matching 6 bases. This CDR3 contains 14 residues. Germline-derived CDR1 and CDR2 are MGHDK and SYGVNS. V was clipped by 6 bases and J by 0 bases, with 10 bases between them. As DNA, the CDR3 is TGTGCCAGCAGGGGGGGCTATAGCACAGATACGCAGTATTTT. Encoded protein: CASRGGYSTDTQYF.